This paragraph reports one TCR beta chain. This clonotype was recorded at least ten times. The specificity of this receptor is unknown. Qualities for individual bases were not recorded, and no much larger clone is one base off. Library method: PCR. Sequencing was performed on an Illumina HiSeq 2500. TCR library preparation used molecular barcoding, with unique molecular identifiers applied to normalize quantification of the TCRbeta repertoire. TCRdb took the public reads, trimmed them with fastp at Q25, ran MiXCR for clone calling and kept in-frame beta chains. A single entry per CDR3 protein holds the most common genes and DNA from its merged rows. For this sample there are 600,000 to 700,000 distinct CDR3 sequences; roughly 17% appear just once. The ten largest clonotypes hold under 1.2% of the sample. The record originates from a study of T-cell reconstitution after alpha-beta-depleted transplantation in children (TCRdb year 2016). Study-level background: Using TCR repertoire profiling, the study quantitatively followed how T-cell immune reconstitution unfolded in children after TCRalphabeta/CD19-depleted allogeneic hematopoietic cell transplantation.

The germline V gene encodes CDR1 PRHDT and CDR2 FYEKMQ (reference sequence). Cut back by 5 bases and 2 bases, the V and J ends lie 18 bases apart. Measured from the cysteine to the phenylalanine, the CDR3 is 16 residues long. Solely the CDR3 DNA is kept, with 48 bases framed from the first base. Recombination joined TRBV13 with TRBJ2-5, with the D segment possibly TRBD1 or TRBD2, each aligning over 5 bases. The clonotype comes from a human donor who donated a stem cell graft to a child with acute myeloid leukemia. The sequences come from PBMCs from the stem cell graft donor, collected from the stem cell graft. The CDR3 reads CASSPNYPGSQETQYF. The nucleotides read TGTGCCAGCAGCCCTAACTATCCAGGGAGTCAAGAGACCCAGTACTTC.